The 2 T cell receptor beta chains reported below all come from one sample, sequenced in a study of blood T cells in healthy people across ages. The authors ran a second PCR of 7 to 11 cycles using a sample-barcoded 5' primer and a J-beta primer mix. TCRdb called the 5' RACE reads again in MiXCR, with one record for every CDR3 protein. In the table there are about 1,400,000 distinct CDR3 sequences, roughly 60% of which are singletons. Input material: blood. These receptors all stem from a man aged 18 to 29 in good health.

The genes are TRBV4-2 and TRBJ1-2, with 8 bases matching TRBD1. The germline V gene has CDR1 LGHNA and CDR2 YNFKEQ. The CDR3 extends over 16 amino acids. V shed 3 bases, J shed 5 bases, and the junction held 11 bases outside the gene matches. CDR3 loop: CASSQNTGTGVYGYTF. CDR3 bases: TGTGCCAGCAGCCAGAACACCGGGACAGGTGTATATGGCTACACCTTC.

The chain links TRBV9 to TRBJ1-1; D call uncertain. The germline V and J ends were trimmed by 2 bases and 4 bases, with 12 bases remaining between them. From germline, CDR1 is SGDLS and CDR2 YYNGEE. The CDR3 extends over 14 amino acids. This CDR3 is CASSVRAVSTEAFF. In DNA form, the CDR3 reads TGTGCCAGCAGCGTTCGGGCCGTGAGCACTGAAGCTTTCTTT.